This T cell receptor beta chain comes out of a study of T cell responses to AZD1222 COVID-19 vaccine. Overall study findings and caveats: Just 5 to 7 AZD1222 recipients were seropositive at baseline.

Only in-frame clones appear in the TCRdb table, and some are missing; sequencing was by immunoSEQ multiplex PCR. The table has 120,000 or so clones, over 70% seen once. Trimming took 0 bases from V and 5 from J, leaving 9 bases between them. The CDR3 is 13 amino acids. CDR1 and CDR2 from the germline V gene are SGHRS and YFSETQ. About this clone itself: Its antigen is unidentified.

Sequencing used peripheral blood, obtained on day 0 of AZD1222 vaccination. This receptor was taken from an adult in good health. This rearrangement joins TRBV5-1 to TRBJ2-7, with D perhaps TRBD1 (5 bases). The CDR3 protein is CASSLEGVHEQYF. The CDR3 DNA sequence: TGCGCCAGCAGCTTGGAAGGGGTCCACGAGCAGTACTTC.